This TCR beta chain originates from a study of PD-L1 blockade in urothelial cancer. V shed 2 bases and J 1 base; nucleotides not matched to a gene: 0. In germline, CDR1 is MNHNS, CDR2 SASEGT. This CDR3 comprises 15 residues. Every PCR was spiked with synthetic TCR analog templates. Here immunoSEQ multiplex PCR was the method, and the copy in TCRdb shows in-frame clones only, minus some. Counted here are about 29,000 clones, around nine tenths occurring once; the ten biggest clones make up about 1.7%. This clone was seen more than once but under ten times. Within the sample, other DNA sequences also encode this same CDR3.

The rearrangement joins TRBV6-1 to TRBJ2-5; TRBD2 matches at 11 bases. This TCR was sampled from a man aged 50 or older with urothelial cancer. Specimen: PBMCs, collected around atezolizumab (anti-PD-L1) treatment. This CDR3 reads CASSELAGGQETQYF. The CDR3 region has the DNA TGTGCCAGCAGTGAACTAGCGGGAGGCCAAGAGACCCAGTACTTC.